A selection of T cell receptor beta chains follows, all from one sample in a study of CD8 T cells in ankylosing spondylitis. One entry per CDR3 protein results from TCRdb running MiXCR on the 5' RACE reads. The table includes 700,000 to 1,000,000 distinct CDR3 sequences, approximately 12% detected once. Material for sequencing was blood, either unsorted or a sorted T cell fraction (not recorded which). These receptors were collected from a male donor with ankylosing spondylitis. Both conserved end residues are part of each CDR3. The D gene is left open where the match is weak. Expanded clones are given a class, and other clones once, few, many or no size at all.

d_gene: -; v_gene: TRBV19; j_gene: TRBJ1-1; abundance: -; CDR3nt: TGTGCCAGTACCCCTATTGGTATGAACACTGAAGCTTTCTTT; CDR3aa: CASTPIGMNTEAFF
d_gene: -; v_gene: TRBV10-2; j_gene: TRBJ1-5; abundance: -; CDR3nt: TGCGCCAGCAGTGCCCAGATGGTTAATCAGCCCCAGCATTTT; CDR3aa: CASSAQMVNQPQHF
d_gene: TRBD2; v_gene: TRBV20-1; j_gene: TRBJ2-1; abundance: -; CDR3nt: TGCAGTGCTAGAGGGGGACTAGCGGGCCCCTACAATGAGCAGTTCTTC; CDR3aa: CSARGGLAGPYNEQFF
d_gene: TRBD2; v_gene: TRBV20-1; j_gene: TRBJ2-5; abundance: -; CDR3nt: TGCAGTGCTAGAGAGACAGCGGGGGGGCCGAAGACCCAGTACTTC; CDR3aa: CSARETAGGPKTQYF
d_gene: -; v_gene: TRBV19; j_gene: TRBJ1-1; abundance: few; CDR3nt: TGTGCCAGTACCCATACGGGGGGGACGGAAGCTTTCTTT; CDR3aa: CASTHTGGTEAFF
d_gene: -; v_gene: TRBV4-1; j_gene: TRBJ1-1; abundance: -; CDR3nt: TGCGCCAGCAGCCACGTGGCAATACGGGAAGCTTTCTTT; CDR3aa: CASSHVAIREAFF
d_gene: -; v_gene: TRBV6-1; j_gene: TRBJ1-5; abundance: few; CDR3nt: TGTGCCAGCAGTGTAGCCAGGGGTGGCAATCAGCCCCAGCATTTT; CDR3aa: CASSVARGGNQPQHF
d_gene: TRBD1; v_gene: TRBV6-2/TRBV6-3; j_gene: TRBJ2-2; abundance: -; CDR3nt: TGTGCCAGCAGTATGCCGGGACAGGGCAACACCGGGGAGCTGTTTTTT; CDR3aa: CASSMPGQGNTGELFF
d_gene: -; v_gene: TRBV7-2; j_gene: TRBJ2-7; abundance: many; CDR3nt: TGTGCCAGCAGCCAGGACGGCGGCGAGCAGTACTTC; CDR3aa: CASSQDGGEQYF
d_gene: TRBD1; v_gene: TRBV30; j_gene: TRBJ2-7; abundance: -; CDR3nt: TGTGCCTGGAGCCTCGACAGGGCTAGCTCCTACGAGCAGTACTTC; CDR3aa: CAWSLDRASSYEQYF
d_gene: -; v_gene: TRBV5-1; j_gene: TRBJ2-2; abundance: many; CDR3nt: TGCGCCAGCAGCTTGGTGGACCGATCGACCGGGGAGCTGTTTTTT; CDR3aa: CASSLVDRSTGELFF
d_gene: TRBD1; v_gene: TRBV7-9; j_gene: TRBJ1-6; abundance: many; CDR3nt: TGTGCCAGCAGCTTAGAATGGTCAGGGGGAAATTCACCCCTCCACTTT; CDR3aa: CASSLEWSGGNSPLHF
d_gene: -; v_gene: TRBV5-1; j_gene: TRBJ1-6; abundance: -; CDR3nt: TGCGCCAGCAGGCCACTGGACACATATTCACCCCTCCACTTT; CDR3aa: CASRPLDTYSPLHF
d_gene: -; v_gene: TRBV20-1; j_gene: TRBJ2-5; abundance: -; CDR3nt: TGCAGTGCTAGGACCATAATAAAGGCGGCCCAGTACTTC; CDR3aa: CSARTIIKAAQYF
d_gene: -; v_gene: TRBV29-1; j_gene: TRBJ2-1; abundance: -; CDR3nt: TGCAGCGTTGGGTTCCGAGTTGAGCAGTTCTTC; CDR3aa: CSVGFRVEQFF
d_gene: TRBD1; v_gene: TRBV10-3; j_gene: TRBJ2-5; abundance: -; CDR3nt: TGTGCCATCAGTGGGACAGGGGGCCTGGAGACCCAGCACTTC; CDR3aa: CAISGTGGLETQHF
d_gene: -; v_gene: TRBV15; j_gene: TRBJ2-1; abundance: few; CDR3nt: TGTGCCACCAGCAGAGAAGGTCGCCCGAGCTCCTACAATGAGCAGTTCTTC; CDR3aa: CATSREGRPSSYNEQFF
d_gene: -; v_gene: TRBV3-1; j_gene: TRBJ2-2; abundance: many; CDR3nt: TGTGCCAGCAGCCAAGGGTACACCGGGGAGCTGTTTTTT; CDR3aa: CASSQGYTGELFF
d_gene: TRBD1; v_gene: TRBV5-1; j_gene: TRBJ2-7; abundance: -; CDR3nt: TGCGCCAGCAGCCAACAGGGGGCAAGGAACGAGCAGTACTTC; CDR3aa: CASSQQGARNEQYF
d_gene: -; v_gene: TRBV7-2; j_gene: TRBJ1-5; abundance: many; CDR3nt: TGTGCCAGCAGCTTAACGGGACTTCAGCCCCAGCATTTT; CDR3aa: CASSLTGLQPQHF
d_gene: -; v_gene: TRBV6-5; j_gene: TRBJ2-7; abundance: -; CDR3nt: TGTGCCAGCATTCTCGGGCGGGGATTCAACGAGCAGTACTTC; CDR3aa: CASILGRGFNEQYF
d_gene: -; v_gene: TRBV7-9; j_gene: TRBJ1-1; abundance: many; CDR3nt: TGTGCCAGCAGCTTAGACGGGCCCGAGAACACTGAAGCTTTCTTT; CDR3aa: CASSLDGPENTEAFF
d_gene: -; v_gene: TRBV7-2; j_gene: TRBJ2-7; abundance: few; CDR3nt: TGTGCCAGCAGCTCGCAACAGGGTTACGAGCAGTACTTC; CDR3aa: CASSSQQGYEQYF
d_gene: -; v_gene: TRBV7-2; j_gene: TRBJ2-7; abundance: -; CDR3nt: TGTGCCAGCAGCTTAAGTCTAGCTTCCGAGCAGTACTTC; CDR3aa: CASSLSLASEQYF
d_gene: TRBD1; v_gene: TRBV18; j_gene: TRBJ1-1; abundance: -; CDR3nt: TGTGCCAGCTCACCACTCAGGGGGCCAAACACTGAAGCTTTCTTT; CDR3aa: CASSPLRGPNTEAFF
d_gene: TRBD2; v_gene: TRBV7-8; j_gene: TRBJ2-3; abundance: -; CDR3nt: TGTGCCAGCAGCTACACTAGCGGGGGAGGGAATACGCAGTATTTT; CDR3aa: CASSYTSGGGNTQYF
d_gene: TRBD1; v_gene: TRBV28; j_gene: TRBJ2-1; abundance: -; CDR3nt: TGTGCCAGCAGTCCGCATCGGGACAGGGAGCAGTTCTTC; CDR3aa: CASSPHRDREQFF
d_gene: -; v_gene: TRBV7-3; j_gene: TRBJ2-1; abundance: -; CDR3nt: TGTGCCAGCAGCCCCGGACAGGAGCAGTTCTTC; CDR3aa: CASSPGQEQFF
d_gene: -; v_gene: TRBV6-2/TRBV6-3; j_gene: TRBJ1-2; abundance: -; CDR3nt: TGTGCCAGCAGTTCCAGGGTTTCGGATGGCTACACCTTC; CDR3aa: CASSSRVSDGYTF
d_gene: -; v_gene: TRBV6-1; j_gene: TRBJ1-5; abundance: few; CDR3nt: TGTGCCAGCAGCAGAGACAGCCTGGTTGGTCAGCCCCAGCATTTT; CDR3aa: CASSRDSLVGQPQHF
d_gene: TRBD2; v_gene: TRBV29-1; j_gene: TRBJ2-7; abundance: many; CDR3nt: TGCAGTGTATATAGCGGGAGCTCCTACGAGCAGTACTTC; CDR3aa: CSVYSGSSYEQYF
d_gene: TRBD2; v_gene: TRBV5-1; j_gene: TRBJ2-7; abundance: many; CDR3nt: TGCGCCAGCAGCCCGACGACTAGCGGAGCCTACGAGCAGTACTTC; CDR3aa: CASSPTTSGAYEQYF
d_gene: TRBD1; v_gene: TRBV12-3/TRBV12-4; j_gene: TRBJ1-3; abundance: few; CDR3nt: TGTGCCAGCAGTCCGGGGACAGGGACATACTCTGGAAACACCATATATTTT; CDR3aa: CASSPGTGTYSGNTIYF
d_gene: -; v_gene: TRBV20-1; j_gene: TRBJ2-7; abundance: few; CDR3nt: TGCAGTGCTAGTCGGCAGTCCTACGAGCAGTACTTC; CDR3aa: CSASRQSYEQYF
d_gene: -; v_gene: TRBV20-1; j_gene: TRBJ2-3; abundance: many; CDR3nt: TGCAGTGCTAGGCCCCAGGATACGCAGTATTTT; CDR3aa: CSARPQDTQYF
d_gene: TRBD1; v_gene: TRBV5-1; j_gene: TRBJ1-1; abundance: few; CDR3nt: TGCGCCAGCAGCTTGGTGGGACAGGGGGCGTCTGAAGCTTTCTTT; CDR3aa: CASSLVGQGASEAFF
d_gene: TRBD1; v_gene: TRBV4-3; j_gene: TRBJ2-1; abundance: few; CDR3nt: TGCGCCAGCAGCCGAGATCCATGGGACAGACCCTACAATGAGCAGTTCTTC; CDR3aa: CASSRDPWDRPYNEQFF
d_gene: TRBD1; v_gene: TRBV12-3/TRBV12-4; j_gene: TRBJ2-7; abundance: -; CDR3nt: TGTGCCAGCAGTACAGGGGATGGCACCTACGAGCAGTACTTC; CDR3aa: CASSTGDGTYEQYF
d_gene: TRBD1; v_gene: TRBV28; j_gene: TRBJ2-7; abundance: -; CDR3nt: TGTGCCAGCCGGACAGGGTCTACGGAGCAGTACTTC; CDR3aa: CASRTGSTEQYF
d_gene: -; v_gene: TRBV29-1; j_gene: TRBJ1-1; abundance: few; CDR3nt: TGCAGCGTTGAAGAATACCGCAGAGAGAACACTGAAGCTTTCTTT; CDR3aa: CSVEEYRRENTEAFF
d_gene: TRBD1; v_gene: TRBV4-1; j_gene: TRBJ2-5; abundance: -; CDR3nt: TGCGCCAGCAGCCTGGGACAGGGGGTAGTGACCCAGTACTTC; CDR3aa: CASSLGQGVVTQYF
d_gene: TRBD1; v_gene: TRBV10-3; j_gene: TRBJ1-5; abundance: many; CDR3nt: TGTGCCATCAGTGACGGGACAGACTACAATCAGCCCCAGCATTTT; CDR3aa: CAISDGTDYNQPQHF
d_gene: -; v_gene: TRBV5-1; j_gene: TRBJ2-3; abundance: -; CDR3nt: TGCGCCAGCAGCTCCGGACACCGTGGGGATACGCAGTATTTT; CDR3aa: CASSSGHRGDTQYF
d_gene: -; v_gene: TRBV24-1; j_gene: TRBJ2-5; abundance: -; CDR3nt: TGTGCCACCAGTGAGCCTCGGGATCAAGAGACCCAGTACTTC; CDR3aa: CATSEPRDQETQYF
d_gene: -; v_gene: TRBV4-2; j_gene: TRBJ1-1; abundance: few; CDR3nt: TGTGCCAGCAGCCAGCCGAGGGGGGGCTCGAACACTGAAGCTTTCTTT; CDR3aa: CASSQPRGGSNTEAFF
d_gene: -; v_gene: TRBV5-1; j_gene: TRBJ1-6; abundance: many; CDR3nt: TGCGCCAGCAGCGCGGGCGGCTCTTCACCCCTCCACTTT; CDR3aa: CASSAGGSSPLHF
d_gene: -; v_gene: TRBV11-2; j_gene: TRBJ2-7; abundance: -; CDR3nt: TGTGCCAGCAGCCCTCGGCCGCACGGAGCCTACGAGCAGTACTTC; CDR3aa: CASSPRPHGAYEQYF
d_gene: -; v_gene: TRBV6-5; j_gene: TRBJ1-4; abundance: -; CDR3nt: TGTGCCAGCAGTTACGGGGAAAACCATCGAGGGCTGTTTTTT; CDR3aa: CASSYGENHRGLFF
d_gene: -; v_gene: TRBV7-2; j_gene: TRBJ2-7; abundance: many; CDR3nt: TGTGCCAGCAGCTTACGTTGGGCAGTCTCCCTCTCCTACGAGCAGTACTTC; CDR3aa: CASSLRWAVSLSYEQYF
d_gene: -; v_gene: TRBV5-6; j_gene: TRBJ2-5; abundance: few; CDR3nt: TGTGCCAGCAGCTTTGGCCAGGGGATTACCCAGTACTTC; CDR3aa: CASSFGQGITQYF
d_gene: -; v_gene: TRBV10-1; j_gene: TRBJ2-3; abundance: many; CDR3nt: TGCGCCAGCAGTGAATCAATCGGTTCGGGAACTAGCACAGATACGCAGTATTTT; CDR3aa: CASSESIGSGTSTDTQYF
d_gene: -; v_gene: TRBV5-1; j_gene: TRBJ2-5; abundance: few; CDR3nt: TGCGCCAGCAGCCTACGCGGGAATCAAGAGACCCAGTACTTC; CDR3aa: CASSLRGNQETQYF
d_gene: -; v_gene: TRBV5-1; j_gene: TRBJ1-2; abundance: few; CDR3nt: TGCGCCAGCAGCTTGGACAGGCCCGCTAACTATGGCTACACCTTC; CDR3aa: CASSLDRPANYGYTF
d_gene: -; v_gene: TRBV7-9; j_gene: TRBJ2-2; abundance: -; CDR3nt: TGTGCCAGCAGCAGACCTGTGGGGGCTGATAACACCGGGGAGCTGTTTTTT; CDR3aa: CASSRPVGADNTGELFF
d_gene: TRBD1; v_gene: TRBV20-1; j_gene: TRBJ1-1; abundance: -; CDR3nt: TGCAGTGCTGTGGGGAGCATCAGGGGGCGAACTGAAGCTTTCTTT; CDR3aa: CSAVGSIRGRTEAFF
d_gene: -; v_gene: TRBV5-1; j_gene: TRBJ2-1; abundance: few; CDR3nt: TGCGCCAGCAGGGGTTTTGGAAGCTACAATGAGCAGTTCTTC; CDR3aa: CASRGFGSYNEQFF
d_gene: -; v_gene: TRBV20-1; j_gene: TRBJ1-4; abundance: -; CDR3nt: TGCAGTGCGGAGGGGACGGGGGGAAATGAAAAACTGTTTTTT; CDR3aa: CSAEGTGGNEKLFF
d_gene: -; v_gene: TRBV5-1; j_gene: TRBJ2-7; abundance: few; CDR3nt: TGCGCCAGCAGCCCCGTTCCAGGAGCCTACGAGCAGTACTTC; CDR3aa: CASSPVPGAYEQYF